Here is one TCR beta chain with its context. Its target is not known. TCRdb's table, derived via immunoSEQ multiplex PCR, lists solely in-frame clones and lacks some. Counted here are over 100,000 clones, approximately 90% occurring once; the ten biggest clones make up 0.75%. This record belongs to a study of siplizumab effects on memory and regulatory T cells. Germline V gene data show CDR1 as KGHSH and CDR2 as LQKENI. The CDR3 totals 16 residues. V was pared by 0 bases and J by 1 base, with 2 bases of the junction left unmatched. Whole-study findings and limits: Naive T cell populations appeared to exhibit greater diversity than memory cells and appeared to be major alloresponse contributors. Significant reduction of alloreactive sequences traceable to unstimulated CD4+ memory cells was observed with siplizumab. The mapping of alloreactive clones to unstimulated subsets covered only a minor fraction of them.

The clonotype originates from a human donor in good health. The source material was Tregs sorted from blood. V and J are TRBV18 and TRBJ2-2; 7 bases align to TRBD1. The CDR3 here is CASSPPGTVNTGELFF. The DNA of the CDR3 is TGTGCCAGCTCACCACCCGGGACAGTGAACACCGGGGAGCTGTTTTTT.